This entry features one T cell receptor beta chain sequence. The antigen is undetermined. Trimming pared 0 bases from V and 0 bases from J, leaving 7 bases between. The CDR3 spans 15 residues. CDR1 SGDLS and CDR2 YYNGEE come from the germline V gene. The source of the sample is a study of prognosis after radiotherapy for stage I lung cancer. Study results and limitations: Patients' TRBV and TRBJ gene usage reportedly differed by presence or absence of metastases. After stereotactic body radiation therapy, median unique TCR clones were roughly 6,500, down from under 12,000.

Genomic DNA served as the source from which two-round multiplex PCR generated TCR beta CDR3 amplicons. The first round of PCR was done with primers that matched each TRBV and TRBJ gene. TCRdb passed the multiplex PCR reads through MiXCR, listing each CDR3 protein once. The sample records over 25,000 distinct CDR3 sequences, 40% to 55% being singletons. This TCR came from a donor older than 45 with non-small cell lung cancer. V gene TRBV9 combines with J gene TRBJ2-4; no clear D gene. The sample in question was PBMCs, obtained before or after stereotactic body radiation therapy (not recorded which). Written as DNA, the CDR3 is TGTGCCAGCAGCGTAGAGCCTCAAGCCAAAAACATTCAGTACTTC. Protein sequence: CASSVEPQAKNIQYF.